A single sample gave rise to the 23 T cell receptor beta chains below, sequenced in a study of T cells in Graves' hyperthyroidism and ophthalmopathy. Amplification targeted TCR beta CDR3 regions from RNA transcripts. RT-PCR in the first round (using the HTBI primer set) targeted the TCR CDR3. MiXCR was run by TCRdb on the multiplex PCR reads, yielding one entry per CDR3 protein. The sample contains some 210,000 distinct CDR3 sequences, over 15% of which appear only once. Sequenced material: blood. The receptors were sampled from a man aged 50-60 years with Graves' hyperthyroidism.

This clonotype was picked up a small number of times. The J gene is TRBJ1-2, the V gene TRBV5-8; 7 bases match TRBD1. The CDR3 spans 15 residues. J lost 1 base, V lost 3 bases, and 6 bases had no gene match. Per the germline V gene, CDR1 is SGHTS and CDR2 is YDEGEE. CDR3 amino acids: CASSSMQGDNYGYTF. CDR3 DNA: TGTGCCAGCAGCTCGATGCAGGGGGATAACTATGGCTACACCTTC.

This clonotype occurred many times. The rearrangement joins TRBV3-1 to TRBJ1-1; no reliable D call. Per the germline V gene, CDR1 is LGHDT and CDR2 is YNNKEL (reference sequence). The CDR3 covers 13 residues. V shed 0 bases and J shed 4 bases, with 6 bases lying between them. The CDR3 region is CASSQDTLTEAFF. CDR3 DNA: TGTGCCAGCAGCCAAGACACCCTCACTGAAGCTTTCTTT. Full variable domain (remainder filled in from reference TRBV3-1 and TRBJ1-1): DTAVSQTPKYLVTQMGNDKSIKCEQNLGHDTMYWYKQDSKKFLKIMFSYNNKELIINETVPNRFSPKSPDKAHLNLHINSLELGDSAVYFCASSQDTLTEAFFGQGTRLTVV.

Ten or more counts support this clonotype. The J gene is TRBJ2-2, the V gene TRBV13, with D unclear. This CDR3 is built from 13 residues. The V gene's germline CDR1 is PRHDT and CDR2 FYEKMQ (reference sequence). V was pared by 1 base and J by 6 bases, with 6 bases between. DNA for the CDR3: TGTGCCAGCAGCTTAGACTACGCCGGGGAGCTGTTTTTT. The encoded protein is CASSLDYAGELFF.

This clonotype was recorded at least ten times. The rearrangement uses TRBV20-1 and TRBJ2-7; 10 bases align to TRBD2. Trimming at V came to 0 bases and at J to 3 bases, leaving 11 bases not matched to a gene. The CDR3 spans 17 residues. Germline V gives CDR1 DFQATT, CDR2 SNEGSKA (reference sequence). CDR3: CSARDFKRTSGNYEQYF. The CDR3 nucleotides read TGCAGTGCTAGAGATTTCAAGAGGACTAGCGGAAACTACGAGCAGTACTTC.

This chain's CDR3 is CAGSGNYGYTF. The CDR3 coding sequence is TGTGCTGGGTCTGGCAACTATGGCTACACCTTC. J is TRBJ1-2 and V is TRBV2; D gene unclear. The CDR3 sequence is 11 residues long. Germline loops: CDR1 SNHLY, CDR2 FYNNEI.

About this clonotype itself: One base away lies a much larger clone, so this may be a sequencing read error. The chain carries TRBV29-1 and TRBJ2-3, with 9 bases fitting TRBD2. The V gene end was trimmed by 3 bases and the J gene end by 2 bases; junction bases not matched to a gene: 12. Germline V gives CDR1 SQVTM, CDR2 ANQGSEA. The CDR3 runs 17 residues. CDR3 sequence (DNA): TGCAGCGTTGACCTTCTGACTAGCGGTCGAGTCACAGATACGCAGTATTTT. Amino acid sequence: CSVDLLTSGRVTDTQYF.

This clonotype was seen repeatedly, ten times or more. The genes are TRBV20-1 and TRBJ1-4; D is unclear. This CDR3 comprises 12 residues. The ends were cut back, 1 base at V and 8 bases at J, with 8 bases in the middle. The germline gives CDR1 DFQATT, CDR2 SNEGSKA (reference sequence). CDR3 in amino acids: CSARAMGEKLFF. For the CDR3, the DNA is TGCAGTGCTAGAGCCATGGGGGAAAAACTGTTTTTT.

This clonotype was found many times. This chain connects TRBV18 to TRBJ1-2; TRBD1 matches 7 bases. The CDR3 spans 12 residues. Germline V lookup: CDR1 KGHSH, CDR2 LQKENI. The J segment lost 9 bases and the V segment lost 4 bases, leaving 5 bases of the junction unmatched. The CDR3 DNA is TGTGCCAGCTCACTTGGACAGGACAGCTACACCTTC. It codes for CASSLGQDSYTF.

On this clonotype: A much larger clone differs by one base, so this may be a read error. The rearrangement uses TRBV7-8 and TRBJ2-3; TRBD1 matches 12 bases. Germline V gene lookup returns CDR1 SGHVS and CDR2 FQNEAQ. This CDR3 region has 16 residues. V lost 8 bases and J lost 4; bases outside the gene matches: 10. This CDR3 reads CASGPAGTGGADTQYF. The CDR3 DNA sequence: TGTGCCAGCGGCCCAGCCGGGACAGGGGGCGCAGATACGCAGTATTTT.

The gene calls are TRBV28 and TRBJ2-1; TRBD1 might be the D (7 bases). The CDR3 runs 15 residues. Germline V gives CDR1 MDHEN, CDR2 SYDVKM. Trimming took off 2 bases at V and 8 bases at J, with 16 bases between the two ends. The CDR3 reads CASSLVGRGDDEQFF. CDR3 DNA sequence: TGTGCCAGCAGTTTAGTCGGCAGGGGGGACGATGAGCAGTTCTTC.

There are many counts of this clonotype. DNA of the CDR3: TGTGCCAGCAGCAACCAGTGGGGGACAGGGGGCAATTACGAGCAGTACTTC. Translated, it gives CASSNQWGTGGNYEQYF. The rearrangement links TRBV12-3 or TRBV12-4 to TRBJ2-7; TRBD1 matches 12 bases. Germline trimming cut 6 bases from V and 4 bases from J; bases unmatched to any gene: 13. The length of the CDR3 is 17 residues.

In its sample, this clonotype was seen many times. This chain joins TRBV5-1 and TRBJ2-7; 8 positions agree with TRBD2. The CDR3 runs to 14 residues. V lost 5 bases, J lost 6 bases, and 10 bases stayed unmatched. Germline V gives CDR1 SGHRS, CDR2 YFSETQ. The CDR3 region has the DNA TGCGCCAGCAGATCCGGGACTAGAGGTCTCGAGCAGTACTTC. Translated, it gives CASRSGTRGLEQYF.

The chain has TRBV28 and TRBJ2-7; 7 nucleotides align to TRBD2. V was pared by 7 bases and J by 2 bases, with 8 bases of the junction left unmatched. The CDR3 runs 14 residues. The germline V gene encodes CDR1 MDHEN and CDR2 SYDVKM. Here the CDR3 reads CASTRGGGAYEQYF. The CDR3 DNA reads as TGTGCCAGCACCCGCGGGGGAGGGGCCTACGAGCAGTACTTC.

This clonotype was seen at least ten times. The rearrangement uses TRBV7-2 and TRBJ2-7; D remains ambiguous. Germline values: CDR1 SGHTA, CDR2 FQGNSA. V dropped 5 bases and J dropped 3 bases, with 17 bases sitting between them. The CDR3 is 15 residues long. CDR3 sequence: CASSREALSRYEQYF. The CDR3, as DNA: TGTGCCAGCAGCAGAGAGGCGTTAAGTCGCTACGAGCAGTACTTC.

This clonotype was counted between two and nine times. The rearrangement joins TRBV6-2 or TRBV6-3 to TRBJ1-5, with D maybe TRBD1 (5 bases). This CDR3 contains 15 residues. Trimming pared 6 bases from V and 1 base from J, leaving 13 bases between. The germline gives CDR1 MNHEY, CDR2 SVGEGT. The CDR3 spells CASREGFLSNQPQHF. In nucleotides, the CDR3 is TGTGCCAGCAGGGAGGGGTTTCTGAGCAATCAGCCCCAGCATTTT.

This clonotype was picked up a small number of times. The chain employs TRBV13 and TRBJ2-2; D is undetermined. The CDR3 sequence is 11 residues long. V was cut by 6 bases and J by 4 bases, with 3 bases left in between. CDR1 is PRHDT and CDR2 is FYEKMQ in the germline V gene (reference sequence). The CDR3 sequence is CASRSTGELFF. CDR3 DNA sequence: TGTGCCAGCAGGAGCACCGGGGAGCTGTTTTTT.

This clonotype was recorded a few times. The J gene is TRBJ2-7, the V gene TRBV4-3, with TRBD1 matching over 9 bases. CDR3 length equals 15 residues. V shed 3 bases and J 0 bases; nucleotides not matched to a gene: 3. Germline CDR1 reads LGHNA; CDR2 reads YSLEER. The CDR3: CASSQTGGSSYEQYF. The CDR3, as DNA: TGCGCCAGCAGCCAGACAGGGGGGAGCTCCTACGAGCAGTACTTC.

The chain combines TRBV20-1 with TRBJ2-3; no definite D call. Germline V gene data show CDR1 as DFQATT and CDR2 as SNEGSKA (reference sequence). The ends were cut back, 0 bases at V and 1 base at J, with 5 bases in the middle. CDR3 length: 13 residues. This CDR3 reads CSAREFRTDTQYF. The CDR3 nucleotides are TGCAGTGCTAGAGAGTTTCGCACAGATACGCAGTATTTT.

This clonotype was seen many times. The chain couples TRBV20-1 to TRBJ2-7; D is undetermined. The CDR3 covers 15 residues. The V gene's germline CDR1 is DFQATT and CDR2 SNEGSKA (reference sequence). Between the trimmed V and J ends, which lost 1 base and 0 bases, there was a span of 13 bases. In nucleotides, the CDR3 is TGCAGTGCTAGAGCTCCGAGATTCAGCTCCTACGAGCAGTACTTC. Translating gives CSARAPRFSSYEQYF.

The rearrangement uses TRBV11-2 and TRBJ1-3; D is unclear. Looked up from germline, CDR1 is SGHAT and CDR2 is FQNNGV. The CDR3 covers 15 residues. The V gene lost 4 bases and the J gene lost 4 bases, with 14 bases spanning the gap. The CDR3 nucleotides read TGTGCCAGCAGCTCGGGCCTTTCGGCGGGAAACACCATATATTTT. This encodes CASSSGLSAGNTIYF.

This clonotype was detected many times. This chain uses TRBV5-1 with TRBJ2-1, with D maybe TRBD1 (6 bases). From germline, CDR1 is SGHRS and CDR2 YFSETQ. This CDR3 contains 16 residues. V was trimmed by 4 bases and J by 0 bases, leaving 14 bases between them. The CDR3 loop is CASSASGTISYNEQFF. CDR3 nucleotide sequence: TGCGCCAGCAGCGCTTCCGGGACAATCTCCTACAATGAGCAGTTCTTC.

In DNA form, the CDR3 reads TGTGCCATCAGGATGACTAGCGACACCGGGGAGCTGTTTTTT. As protein: CAIRMTSDTGELFF. This rearrangement joins TRBV10-3 to TRBJ2-2; TRBD2 agrees at 8 bases. This CDR3 has 14 amino acids. The germline V gene has CDR1 ENHRY and CDR2 SYGVKD. Trimming took 6 bases from V and 3 from J; bases not matched to a gene: 3.

The chain joins TRBV19 to TRBJ1-1, with 7 nucleotides matching TRBD1. V shed 2 bases and J 1 base; nucleotides not matched to a gene: 4. The germline gives CDR1 LNHDA, CDR2 SQIVND (reference sequence). This CDR3 is built from 15 residues. The CDR3 DNA follows: TGTGCCAGTAGTATAAGGGGGCAGAGGAACACTGAAGCTTTCTTT. It translates to CASSIRGQRNTEAFF. The full variable domain, with the rest looked up from reference TRBV19 and TRBJ1-1, is DGGITQSPKYLFRKEGQNVTLSCEQNLNHDAMYWYRQDPGQGLRLIYYSQIVNDFQKGDIAEGYSVSREKKESFPLTVTSAQKNPTAFYLCASSIRGQRNTEAFFGQGTRLTVV.